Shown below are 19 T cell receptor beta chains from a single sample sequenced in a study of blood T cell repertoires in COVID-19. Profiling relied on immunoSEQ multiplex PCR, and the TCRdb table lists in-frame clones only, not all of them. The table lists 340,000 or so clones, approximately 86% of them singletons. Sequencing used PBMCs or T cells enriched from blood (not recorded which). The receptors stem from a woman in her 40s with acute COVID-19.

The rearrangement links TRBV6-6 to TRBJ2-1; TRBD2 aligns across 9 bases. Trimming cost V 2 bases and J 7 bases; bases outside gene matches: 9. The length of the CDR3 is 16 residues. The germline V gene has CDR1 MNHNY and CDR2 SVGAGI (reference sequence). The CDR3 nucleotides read TGTGCCAGCAGTTACCTGCGGGGGGGCGAGAGGAATGAGCAGTTCTTC. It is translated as CASSYLRGGERNEQFF.

This CDR3 reads CASSQGTSSADTQYF. CDR3 sequence (DNA): TGTGCCAGCAGCCAAGGGACTAGCAGCGCAGATACGCAGTATTTT. This chain links TRBV11-2 with TRBJ2-3; 9 nucleotides line up with TRBD2. Germline V gene lookup returns CDR1 SGHAT and CDR2 FQNNGV. This CDR3 region has 15 residues. After removal of 5 bases from V and 4 bases from J, the junction contained 7 bases not matched to a gene.

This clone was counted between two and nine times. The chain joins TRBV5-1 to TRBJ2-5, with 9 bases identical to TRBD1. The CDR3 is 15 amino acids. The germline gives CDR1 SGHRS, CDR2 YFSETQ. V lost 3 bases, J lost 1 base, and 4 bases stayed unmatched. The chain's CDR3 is CASSSGQGSQETQYF. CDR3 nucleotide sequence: TGCGCCAGCAGCTCCGGACAGGGGTCCCAAGAGACCCAGTACTTC.

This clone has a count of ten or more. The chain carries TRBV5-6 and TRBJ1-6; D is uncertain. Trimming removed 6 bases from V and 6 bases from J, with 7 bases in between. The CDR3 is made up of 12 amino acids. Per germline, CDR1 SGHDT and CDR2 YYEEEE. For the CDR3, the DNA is TGTGCCAGCACCTTCGTTAATTCACCCCTCCACTTT. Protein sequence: CASTFVNSPLHF.

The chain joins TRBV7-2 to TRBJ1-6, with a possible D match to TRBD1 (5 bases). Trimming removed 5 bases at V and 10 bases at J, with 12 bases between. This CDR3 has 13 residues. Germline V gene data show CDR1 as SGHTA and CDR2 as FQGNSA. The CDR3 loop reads CASSASGLSPLHF. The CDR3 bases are TGTGCCAGCAGCGCATCAGGGTTGTCACCCCTCCACTTT.

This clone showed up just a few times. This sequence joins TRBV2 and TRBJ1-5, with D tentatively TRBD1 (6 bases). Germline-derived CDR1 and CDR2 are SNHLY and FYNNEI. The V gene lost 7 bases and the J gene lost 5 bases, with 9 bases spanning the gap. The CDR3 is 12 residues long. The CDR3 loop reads CASNRDDQPQHF. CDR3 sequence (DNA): TGTGCCAGCAACAGGGACGATCAGCCCCAGCATTTT.

CDR3 amino acids: CASSQGVRDTQYF. As DNA, the CDR3 is TGCGCCAGCAGCCAAGGCGTGAGAGATACGCAGTATTTT. The rearrangement uses TRBV4-3 and TRBJ2-3; D unresolved. The CDR3 has 13 residues. Germline V CDR1 and CDR2: LGHNA, YSLEER. V was shortened by 1 base and J by 5 bases, with 7 bases between the two germline ends.

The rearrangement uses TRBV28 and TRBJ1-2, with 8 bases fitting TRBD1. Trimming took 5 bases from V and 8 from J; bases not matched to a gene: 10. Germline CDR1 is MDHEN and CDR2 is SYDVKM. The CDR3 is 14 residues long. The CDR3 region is CASSLTRGQGGYTF. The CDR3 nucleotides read TGTGCCAGCAGTCTTACCAGGGGGCAAGGAGGCTACACCTTC.

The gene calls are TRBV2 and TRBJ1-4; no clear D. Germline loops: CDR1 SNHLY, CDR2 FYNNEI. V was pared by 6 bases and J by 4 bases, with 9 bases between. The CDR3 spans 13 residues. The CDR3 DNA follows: TGTGCCAGCAGACACCGGGATAATGAAAAACTGTTTTTT. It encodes CASRHRDNEKLFF.

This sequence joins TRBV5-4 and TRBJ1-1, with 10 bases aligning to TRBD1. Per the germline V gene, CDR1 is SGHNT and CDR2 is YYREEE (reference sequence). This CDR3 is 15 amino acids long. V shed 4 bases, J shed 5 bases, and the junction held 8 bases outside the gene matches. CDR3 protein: CASSRLGQGGTEAFF. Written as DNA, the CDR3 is TGTGCCAGCAGCCGCCTAGGACAGGGGGGGACTGAAGCTTTCTTT.

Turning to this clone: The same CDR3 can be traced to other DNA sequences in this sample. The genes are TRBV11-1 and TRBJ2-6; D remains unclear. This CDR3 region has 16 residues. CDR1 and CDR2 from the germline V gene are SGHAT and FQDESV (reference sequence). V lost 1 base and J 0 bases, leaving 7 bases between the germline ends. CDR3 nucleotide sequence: TGTGCCAGCAGCTTAGTCCCCGGCTCTGGGGCCAACGTCCTGACTTTC. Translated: CASSLVPGSGANVLTF.

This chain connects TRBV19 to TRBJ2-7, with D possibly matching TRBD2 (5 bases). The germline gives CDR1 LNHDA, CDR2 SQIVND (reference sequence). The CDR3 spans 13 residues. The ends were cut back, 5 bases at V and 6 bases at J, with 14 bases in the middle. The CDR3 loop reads CASSSFSGSEQYF. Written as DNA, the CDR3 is TGTGCCAGTAGTTCCTTCTCTGGGAGCGAGCAGTACTTC. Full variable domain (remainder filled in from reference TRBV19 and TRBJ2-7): DGGITQSPKYLFRKEGQNVTLSCEQNLNHDAMYWYRQDPGQGLRLIYYSQIVNDFQKGDIAEGYSVSREKKESFPLTVTSAQKNPTAFYLCASSSFSGSEQYFGPGTRLTVT.

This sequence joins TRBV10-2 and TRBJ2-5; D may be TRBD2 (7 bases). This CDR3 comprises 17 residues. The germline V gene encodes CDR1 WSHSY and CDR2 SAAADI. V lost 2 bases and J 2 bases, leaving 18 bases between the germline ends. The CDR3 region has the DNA TGCGCCAGCAGTGAGGAACGGGGGGCCAATCGGCAAGAGACCCAGTACTTC. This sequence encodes CASSEERGANRQETQYF.

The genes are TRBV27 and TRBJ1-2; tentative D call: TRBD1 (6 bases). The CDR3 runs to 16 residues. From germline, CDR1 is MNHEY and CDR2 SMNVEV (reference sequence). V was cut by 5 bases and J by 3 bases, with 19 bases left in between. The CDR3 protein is CASSGNSAGADYGYTF. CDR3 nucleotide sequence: TGTGCCAGCAGTGGCAACAGCGCGGGGGCGGACTATGGCTACACCTTC.

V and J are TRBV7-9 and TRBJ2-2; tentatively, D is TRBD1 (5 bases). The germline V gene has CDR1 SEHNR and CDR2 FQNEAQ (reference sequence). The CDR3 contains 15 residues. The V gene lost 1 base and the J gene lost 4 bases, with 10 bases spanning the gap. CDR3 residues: CASSLDPGSTGELFF. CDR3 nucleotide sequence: TGTGCCAGCAGCTTAGATCCAGGGTCCACCGGGGAGCTGTTTTTT.

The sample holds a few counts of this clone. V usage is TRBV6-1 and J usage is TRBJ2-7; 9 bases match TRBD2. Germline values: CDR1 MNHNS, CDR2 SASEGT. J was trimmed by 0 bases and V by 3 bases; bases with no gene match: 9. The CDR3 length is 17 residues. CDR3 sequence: CASSDQTGGGGSYEQYF. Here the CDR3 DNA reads TGTGCCAGCAGTGACCAAACTGGCGGGGGGGGCTCCTACGAGCAGTACTTC.

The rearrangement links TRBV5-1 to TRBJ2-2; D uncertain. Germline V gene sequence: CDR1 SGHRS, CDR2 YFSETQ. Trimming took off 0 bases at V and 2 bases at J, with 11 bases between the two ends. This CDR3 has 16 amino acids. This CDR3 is CASSLVAGDNTGELFF. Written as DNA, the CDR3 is TGCGCCAGCAGCTTGGTCGCAGGTGATAACACCGGGGAGCTGTTTTTT.

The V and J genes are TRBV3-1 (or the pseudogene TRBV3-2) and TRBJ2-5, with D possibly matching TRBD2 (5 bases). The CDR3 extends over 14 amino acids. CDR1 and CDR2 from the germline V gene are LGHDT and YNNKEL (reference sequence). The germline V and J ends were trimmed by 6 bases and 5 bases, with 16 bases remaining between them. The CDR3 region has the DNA TGTGCCAGCAGTCCGTTTGGGAGAGGGGAGACCCAGTACTTC. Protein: CASSPFGRGETQYF.

CDR3 region: CASSIRGAKIAGYNEQFF. In nucleotides, the CDR3 is TGTGCCAGTAGTATCCGGGGGGCCAAGATAGCGGGCTACAATGAGCAGTTCTTC. The V gene is TRBV19, the J gene TRBJ2-1, with D perhaps matching TRBD2 (7 bases). The CDR3 length is 18 residues. The germline gives CDR1 LNHDA, CDR2 SQIVND (reference sequence). The V and J ends lost 3 bases and 3 bases respectively, with 21 bases between them.